Here is one T cell receptor beta chain with its context. This clonotype was seen repeatedly, ten times or more. Its antigen specificity is not known. Base-call qualities are not available, and no considerably larger clone is one nucleotide away. The data are from a study of identical twins (dated by TCRdb to 2016 to 2017). Some background on the complete study: To test whether fetal clonotypes persist, the study used deep sequencing on TCR alpha and beta repertoires from monozygotic twins, unrelated adults of various ages, and cord blood. To rule out contamination, the twin experiments were replicated at different times with different library preparation protocols. Here is what the overall study found, with its caveats: Because the same donors could not be followed over many years, the conclusions relied on cross-sectional statistical analysis. In monozygotic twins, recombination models systematically underestimated out-of-frame TCR alpha sharing, but the models matched the sharing seen between unrelated individuals. Abundant cord blood beta clonotypes had fewer insertions, young adult naive repertoires showed a similar but weaker trend, and memory repertoires showed no such trend. Invariant T cells such as MAIT and iNKT could partly confound zero-insertion analyses, though diverse VJ usage argued against this for most clonotypes. Out-of-frame TCR alpha sequences shared between twins showed an excess of low generation-probability sequences compared with coincidental sharing between unrelated individuals. A weaker excess of twin sharing was found in beta out-of-frame sequences because the signal-to-noise ratio was lowered by fewer shared sequences.

Libraries came from 5' RACE. Instrument on record: Illumina HiSeq 2000. Template switching introduced a universal primer binding site; the final cDNA contained a unique molecular identifier, enabling accurate counting of TCR cDNA molecules. Specific primers in the conserved constant-segment region were used to synthesize first-strand cDNA for the TCR alpha and beta chains. To control for contamination, every cDNA library was double barcoded, receiving both a SMART-Mk sample barcode and Illumina barcodes. TruSeq adapter sequences, together with Illumina sample barcodes, were added in two successive PCR steps. TCR alpha and beta cDNA libraries were sequenced on the Illumina HiSeq platform with custom primers. On the authors' methods: MiGEC was used to process raw reads and extract unique molecular identifiers, and MiXCR was used to find CDR3 positions. Recombination models were inferred per individual with the repgenHMM and IGoR tools using an EM algorithm. Shared clonotypes were analyzed with the tcR package in R, and sharing was normalized by the product of cloneset sizes. To study raw recombination free of thymic and clonal selection effects, out-of-frame nonproductive sequences were analyzed. TCRdb reran the public reads through fastp at Q25 and MiXCR, keeping productive beta chains. Duplicate CDR3 protein sequences are folded into a single record with the most common DNA and genes. Clone size and V and J calls follow TCRdb, not the original study. This sample is represented by about 280,000 distinct CDR3 sequences; about 8% of them were singletons. Less than 2.5% of the sample is in the top ten clones.

Between the V and J ends, shortened by 0 bases and 5 bases respectively, the junction contains 11 bases. The CDR3 contains 14 residues, cysteine and phenylalanine counted. Only CDR3 DNA is held: 42 bases, read in frame from base 1. Looking up the germline V gene yields CDR1 SGHRS and CDR2 YFSETQ. All donors were healthy Caucasians. Three pairs of female monozygotic twins, all aged 18 to 29 years, were included in the twin cohort. Miltenyi CD45RO+ enrichment and human naive T-cell isolation kits were used to isolate memory (CD45RO+) and naive T cells from PBMC. This sample was shared with a second study, whose subject was yellow fever vaccine responses in identical twins. That second report states: According to the authors, in identical twins the way T cells responded to vaccination appeared partly convergent and partly personalized. The study precisely tracked vaccine-responding T cell clones in identical twins.

The source of this sequence is a woman aged 18-29 years in good health. The V and J segments used are TRBV5-1 and TRBJ1-1; the D gene lacks a confident call. Sequencing was done on a sample of memory (CD45RO+) T cells sorted from blood. Reading the label with the study, this specimen's cell subset or site is: CD45RO+ enriched T cells. The CDR3 corresponds to CASSLDRQVTEAFF. DNA sequence: TGCGCCAGCAGCTTGGACCGTCAGGTGACTGAAGCTTTCTTT.